This entry features one TCR beta chain sequence. This entry is derived from a study of T cell changes during pregnancy in multiple sclerosis. Assay used: immunoSEQ multiplex PCR; TCRdb lists only in-frame clones, some missing. The sample consists of about 33,000 clones, roughly 90% of them appearing once. This CDR3 is 15 amino acids long. In germline, CDR1 is LGHNA, CDR2 YSLEER. Trimming shortened V by 0 bases and J by 5 bases, and 13 bases separated the two germline ends. The TCR comes from a female donor in good health, enrolled as a control in a pregnancy study. The chain carries TRBV4-3 and TRBJ2-5; D ambiguous. Sample: CD4+ T cells from peripheral blood mononuclear cells, taken in the second trimester of pregnancy. In DNA, the CDR3 is TGCGCCAGCAGCCAAGAGTCTGACGGGTGGGAGACCCAGTACTTC. This codes for CASSQESDGWETQYF.